Following are 13 T cell receptor beta chains from one sample sequenced in a study of T cell responses to AZD1222 COVID-19 vaccine. Profiled with immunoSEQ multiplex PCR; TCRdb holds only in-frame clones, not every one. This sample has 60,000 to 65,000 clones, with over 70% found just once. The sample in question was peripheral blood, obtained on day 0 of AZD1222 vaccination. The receptors come from an adult in good health.

V usage is TRBV2 and J usage is TRBJ1-2; TRBD1 is a possible D gene (6 bases). V was cut by 8 bases and J by 4 bases, with 20 bases left in between. The CDR3 sequence is 15 residues long. Looked up from germline, CDR1 is SNHLY and CDR2 is FYNNEI. The CDR3 bases are TGTGCCAGCGGGCAAGGACTGGGGGCCTCCTATGGCTACACCTTC. It is translated as CASGQGLGASYGYTF. The entire variable domain, with the rest obtained from reference TRBV2 and TRBJ1-2, is as follows: EPEVTQTPSHQVTQMGQEVILRCVPISNHLYFYWYRQILGQKVEFLVSFYNNEISEKSEIFDDQFSVERPDGSNFTLKIRSTKLEDSAMYFCASGQGLGASYGYTFGSGTRLTVV.

The J gene is TRBJ1-1, the V gene TRBV6-5; D remains unclear. Germline values: CDR1 MNHEY, CDR2 SVGAGI. The CDR3 totals 11 residues. The V end was cut by 2 bases, the J end by 11 bases, with 9 bases between. The CDR3 here is CASSYSLGAFF. DNA of the CDR3: TGTGCCAGCAGTTACAGCTTAGGGGCTTTCTTT.

The V and J genes are TRBV27 and TRBJ2-2, with D maybe TRBD1 (5 bases). The CDR3 consists of 14 residues. V was cut by 5 bases and J by 5 bases, with 12 bases left in between. Germline CDR1 reads MNHEY; CDR2 reads SMNVEV (reference sequence). This CDR3 reads CASSNIRGTGELFF. CDR3 in DNA: TGTGCCAGCAGTAATATAAGGGGAACCGGGGAGCTGTTTTTT.

The chain carries TRBV6-5 and TRBJ1-5, with 7 bases identical to TRBD1. The junction had 8 bases not matched to a gene; V was cut back by 8 bases and J by 4 bases. This CDR3 region has 14 residues. CDR1 MNHEY and CDR2 SVGAGI come from the germline V gene. The CDR3 DNA reads TGTGCCAGCCGCAGGACAGGCGGAAATCAGCCCCAGCATTTT. It is translated as CASRRTGGNQPQHF.

The chain recombines TRBV28 with TRBJ2-1, with D possibly being TRBD1 (5 bases). This CDR3 has 13 residues. Per the germline V gene, CDR1 is MDHEN and CDR2 is SYDVKM. Trimming took 2 bases from V and 5 from J, leaving 7 bases between them. CDR3 residues: CASSLLQDNEQFF. The CDR3, as DNA: TGTGCCAGCAGTTTACTACAGGACAATGAGCAGTTCTTC.

The CDR3 sequence is CASRPQDRGPEKLFF. CDR3 coding DNA: TGCGCCAGCAGACCCCAGGACAGGGGGCCCGAAAAACTGTTTTTT. The chain couples TRBV4-3 to TRBJ1-4; 11 bases are shared with TRBD1. Germline assignment: CDR1 LGHNA and CDR2 YSLEER. The V segment lost 6 bases and the J segment 8 bases; nucleotides outside the gene matches: 8. The CDR3 loop spans 15 amino acids.

V is TRBV3-1 (or the pseudogene TRBV3-2) and J is TRBJ1-5; 8 bases map to TRBD1. Germline loops: CDR1 LGHDT, CDR2 YNNKEL (reference sequence). J lost 4 bases, V lost 4 bases, and 0 bases had no gene match. The CDR3 has 13 residues. CDR3 coding DNA: TGTGCCAGCAGCCGACAGGGGAATCAGCCCCAGCATTTT. This codes for CASSRQGNQPQHF.

The chain has TRBV7-2 and TRBJ2-1; no definite D call. Germline V CDR1 and CDR2: SGHTA, FQGNSA. The CDR3 contains 14 residues. V lost 2 bases and J lost 0, with 5 bases in between. This chain's CDR3 is CASSLKASYNEQFF. As DNA, the CDR3 is TGTGCCAGCAGCTTAAAAGCCTCCTACAATGAGCAGTTCTTC. The complete variable domain, with remaining parts taken from reference TRBV7-2 and TRBJ2-1, reads GAGVSQSPSNKVTEKGKDVELRCDPISGHTALYWYRQSLGQGLEFLIYFQGNSAPDKSGLPSDRFSAERTGGSVSTLTIQRTQQEDSAVYLCASSLKASYNEQFFGPGTRLTVL.

This chain joins TRBV28 and TRBJ1-5; TRBD1 matches at 10 bases. Germline assignment: CDR1 MDHEN and CDR2 SYDVKM. The ends lost 7 bases at V and 7 bases at J; junction bases unmatched: 13. The CDR3 loop spans 16 amino acids. The CDR3 reads CASTTAGTGAGQPQHF. CDR3 in DNA: TGTGCCAGCACCACAGCCGGGACAGGGGCCGGGCAGCCCCAGCATTTT.

This clone was observed once. The chain has TRBV7-9 and TRBJ2-1; tentative D call: TRBD1 (5 bases). From germline, CDR1 is SEHNR and CDR2 FQNEAQ (reference sequence). The V end was cut by 5 bases, the J end by 8 bases, with 10 bases between. The CDR3 totals 12 residues. The CDR3 loop reads CASSIVGDEQFF. The CDR3 region has the DNA TGTGCCAGCAGCATTGTAGGGGATGAGCAGTTCTTC.

This chain links TRBV6-5 with TRBJ2-7, with TRBD1 identical over 8 bases. This CDR3 is 13 amino acids long. Looked up from germline, CDR1 is MNHEY and CDR2 is SVGAGI. V lost 5 bases to trimming and J lost 6 bases; unmatched junction nucleotides: 6. The CDR3 loop is CASSLGQGSEQYF. CDR3 in DNA: TGTGCCAGCAGTCTAGGACAGGGCAGCGAGCAGTACTTC.

This clone was observed once. The V and J genes are TRBV4-1 and TRBJ1-2; 9 nucleotides align to TRBD1. Losses at the gene ends were 9 bases for V and 1 base for J; bases not matched to a gene: 15. The CDR3 is 17 residues long. The germline CDR1 and CDR2 sequences are MGHRA and YSYEKL. CDR3 DNA sequence: TGCGCCAGTAAACCTCGGGACAGGGATATTTTTAACTATGGCTACACCTTC. Amino acids: CASKPRDRDIFNYGYTF.

V is TRBV28 and J is TRBJ1-4; the D is unclear. Per germline, CDR1 MDHEN and CDR2 SYDVKM. The V end was cut by 5 bases, the J end by 7 bases, with 11 bases between. CDR3 length: 13 residues. The CDR3 bases are TGTGCCAGCAGTCGTACACGGGGTGAAAAACTGTTTTTT. This translates into CASSRTRGEKLFF.